The T cell receptor (beta chain) under discussion was sequenced for a study of early T cells in non-severe SARS-CoV-2 infection. Study context: Chains were unpaired, as sequencing was done on bulk RNA from unsorted whole blood.

This clonotype was picked up a small number of times. Its antigen is as yet unknown. Germline CDR1 SGHAT, CDR2 FQNNGV. The CDR3 contains 13 residues. V was clipped by 5 bases and J by 3 bases, with 11 bases between them. Unique molecular identifiers were affixed to single, distinct cDNA molecules. TCRdb re-analysed the 5' RACE reads in MiXCR, keeping a single row per CDR3 protein. The sample shows approximately 66,000 distinct CDR3 sequences, roughly 13% of them seen only once. Study-level points and caveats: Clonotype matching in VDJdb favored anti-spike CD8 responses and did not capture private and CD4 specificities.

The J gene is TRBJ2-7, the V gene TRBV11-2; D not resolved. The sequencing sample was made of whole blood. This TCR was sampled from an adult who was a healthcare worker with PCR-confirmed SARS-CoV-2 infection or an uninfected control (not recorded which). The CDR3 here is CASSARPLYEQYF. The CDR3 nucleotides are TGTGCCAGCAGCGCCCGGCCTCTCTACGAGCAGTACTTC. Looking up the rest from reference TRBV11-2 and TRBJ2-7 gives the full variable domain: EAGVAQSPRYKIIEKRQSVAFWCNPISGHATLYWYQQILGQGPKLLIQFQNNGVVDDSQLPKDRFSAERLKGVDSTLKIQPAKLEDSAVYLCASSARPLYEQYFGPGTRLTVT.